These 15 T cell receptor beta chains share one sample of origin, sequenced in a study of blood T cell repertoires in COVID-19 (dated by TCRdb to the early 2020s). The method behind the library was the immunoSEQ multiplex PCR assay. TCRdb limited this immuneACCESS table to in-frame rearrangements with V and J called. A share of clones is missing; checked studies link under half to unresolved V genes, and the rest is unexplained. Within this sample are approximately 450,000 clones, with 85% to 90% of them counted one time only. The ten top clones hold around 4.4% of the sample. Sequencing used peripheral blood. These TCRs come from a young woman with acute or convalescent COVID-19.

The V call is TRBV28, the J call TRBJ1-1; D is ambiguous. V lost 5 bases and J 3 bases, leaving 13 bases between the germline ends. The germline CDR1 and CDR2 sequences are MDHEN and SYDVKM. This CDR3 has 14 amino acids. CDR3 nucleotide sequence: TGTGCCAGCAGTCCCAATTCCTACGACACTGAAGCTTTCTTT. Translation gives CASSPNSYDTEAFF.

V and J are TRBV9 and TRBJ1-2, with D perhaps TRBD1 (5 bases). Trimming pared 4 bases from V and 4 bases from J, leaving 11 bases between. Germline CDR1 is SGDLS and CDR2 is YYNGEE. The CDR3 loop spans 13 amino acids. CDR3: CASSSRVGYGYTF. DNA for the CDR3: TGTGCCAGCAGCTCCAGGGTCGGCTATGGCTACACCTTC.

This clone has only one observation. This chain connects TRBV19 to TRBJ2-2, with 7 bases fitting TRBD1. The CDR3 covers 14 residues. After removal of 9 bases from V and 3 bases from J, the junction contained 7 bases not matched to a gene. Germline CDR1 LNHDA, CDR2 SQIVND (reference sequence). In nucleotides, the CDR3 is TGTGCCAGCCCCGGGACAGAATACACCGGGGAGCTGTTTTTT. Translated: CASPGTEYTGELFF.

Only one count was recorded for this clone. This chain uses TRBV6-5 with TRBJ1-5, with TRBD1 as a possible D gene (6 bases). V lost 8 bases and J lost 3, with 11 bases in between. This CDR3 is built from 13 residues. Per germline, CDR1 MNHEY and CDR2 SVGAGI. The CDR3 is CASSYRVNQPQHF. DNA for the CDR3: TGTGCCAGCTCGTACAGGGTCAATCAGCCCCAGCATTTT.

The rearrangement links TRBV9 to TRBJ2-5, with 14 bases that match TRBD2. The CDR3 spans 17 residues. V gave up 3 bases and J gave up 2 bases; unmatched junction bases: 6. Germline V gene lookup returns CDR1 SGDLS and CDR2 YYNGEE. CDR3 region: CASSGGTSGGTQETQYF. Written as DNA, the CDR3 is TGTGCCAGCAGCGGAGGGACTAGCGGGGGTACTCAAGAGACCCAGTACTTC.

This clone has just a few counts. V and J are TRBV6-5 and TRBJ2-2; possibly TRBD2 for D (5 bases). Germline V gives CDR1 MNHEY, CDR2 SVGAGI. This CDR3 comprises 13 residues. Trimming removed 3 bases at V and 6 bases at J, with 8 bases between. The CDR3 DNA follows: TGTGCCAGCAGTTATAACGGGGCCGGGGAGCTGTTTTTT. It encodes CASSYNGAGELFF.

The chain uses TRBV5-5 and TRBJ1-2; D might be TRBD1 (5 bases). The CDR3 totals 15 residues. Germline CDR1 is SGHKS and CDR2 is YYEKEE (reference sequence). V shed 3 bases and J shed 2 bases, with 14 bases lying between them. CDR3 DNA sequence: TGTGCCAGCAGCTGGGCCCCGGGGGACAACTATGGCTACACCTTC. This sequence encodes CASSWAPGDNYGYTF. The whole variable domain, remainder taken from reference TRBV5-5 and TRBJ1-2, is DAGVTQSPTHLIKTRGQQVTLRCSPISGHKSVSWYQQVLGQGPQFIFQYYEKEERGRGNFPDRFSARQFPNYSSELNVNALLLGDSALYLCASSWAPGDNYGYTFGSGTRLTVV.

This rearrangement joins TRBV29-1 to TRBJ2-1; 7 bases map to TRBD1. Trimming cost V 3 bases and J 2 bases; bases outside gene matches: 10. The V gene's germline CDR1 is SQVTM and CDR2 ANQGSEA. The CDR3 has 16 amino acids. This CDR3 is CSVDFRTGSTYNEQFF. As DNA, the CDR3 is TGCAGCGTTGATTTCCGGACAGGCTCTACCTACAATGAGCAGTTCTTC.

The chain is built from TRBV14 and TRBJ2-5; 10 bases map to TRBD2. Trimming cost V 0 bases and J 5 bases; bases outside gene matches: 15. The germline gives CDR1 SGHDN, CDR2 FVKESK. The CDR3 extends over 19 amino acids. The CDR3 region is CASSQDWLAGAPERETQYF. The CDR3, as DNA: TGTGCCAGCAGCCAAGATTGGCTAGCGGGGGCCCCTGAACGGGAGACCCAGTACTTC.

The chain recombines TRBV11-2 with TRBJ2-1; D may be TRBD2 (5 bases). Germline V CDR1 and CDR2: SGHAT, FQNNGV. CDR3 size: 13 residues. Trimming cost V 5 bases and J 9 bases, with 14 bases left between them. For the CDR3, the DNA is TGTGCCAGCAGCCCCACCCCCAGCGGTGAGCAGTTCTTC. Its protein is CASSPTPSGEQFF. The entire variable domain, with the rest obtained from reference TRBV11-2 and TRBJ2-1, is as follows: EAGVAQSPRYKIIEKRQSVAFWCNPISGHATLYWYQQILGQGPKLLIQFQNNGVVDDSQLPKDRFSAERLKGVDSTLKIQPAKLEDSAVYLCASSPTPSGEQFFGPGTRLTVL.

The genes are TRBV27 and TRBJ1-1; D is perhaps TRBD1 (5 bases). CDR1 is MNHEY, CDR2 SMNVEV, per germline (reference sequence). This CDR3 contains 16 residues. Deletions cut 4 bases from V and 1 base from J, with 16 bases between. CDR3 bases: TGTGCCAGCAGTTCAATTACAGGCAACCAGAACACTGAAGCTTTCTTT. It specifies CASSSITGNQNTEAFF.

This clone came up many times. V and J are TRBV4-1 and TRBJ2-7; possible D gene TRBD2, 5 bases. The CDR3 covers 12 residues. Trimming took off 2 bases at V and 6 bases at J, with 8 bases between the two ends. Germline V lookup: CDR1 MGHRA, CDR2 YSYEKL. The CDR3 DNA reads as TGCGCCAGCAGCCAATCGGGGAGCGAGCAGTACTTC. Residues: CASSQSGSEQYF.

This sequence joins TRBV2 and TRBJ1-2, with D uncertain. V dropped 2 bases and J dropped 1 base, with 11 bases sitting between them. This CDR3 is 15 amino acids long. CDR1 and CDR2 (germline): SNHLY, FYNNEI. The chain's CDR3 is CASSELRGGNYGYTF. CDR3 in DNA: TGTGCCAGCAGTGAACTGCGCGGAGGTAACTATGGCTACACCTTC.

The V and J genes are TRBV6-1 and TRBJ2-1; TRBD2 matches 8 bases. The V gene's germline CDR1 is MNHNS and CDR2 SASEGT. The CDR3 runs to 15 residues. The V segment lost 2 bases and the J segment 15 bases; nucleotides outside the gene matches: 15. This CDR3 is CASSESGTRGSGGFF. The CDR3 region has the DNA TGTGCCAGCAGTGAATCGGGGACTAGAGGAAGTGGTGGGTTCTTC.

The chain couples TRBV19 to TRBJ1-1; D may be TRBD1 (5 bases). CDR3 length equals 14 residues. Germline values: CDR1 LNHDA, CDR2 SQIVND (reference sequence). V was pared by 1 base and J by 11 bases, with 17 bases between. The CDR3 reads CASSIGLADGGAFF. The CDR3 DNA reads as TGTGCCAGTAGTATAGGCCTTGCCGACGGGGGGGCTTTCTTT.